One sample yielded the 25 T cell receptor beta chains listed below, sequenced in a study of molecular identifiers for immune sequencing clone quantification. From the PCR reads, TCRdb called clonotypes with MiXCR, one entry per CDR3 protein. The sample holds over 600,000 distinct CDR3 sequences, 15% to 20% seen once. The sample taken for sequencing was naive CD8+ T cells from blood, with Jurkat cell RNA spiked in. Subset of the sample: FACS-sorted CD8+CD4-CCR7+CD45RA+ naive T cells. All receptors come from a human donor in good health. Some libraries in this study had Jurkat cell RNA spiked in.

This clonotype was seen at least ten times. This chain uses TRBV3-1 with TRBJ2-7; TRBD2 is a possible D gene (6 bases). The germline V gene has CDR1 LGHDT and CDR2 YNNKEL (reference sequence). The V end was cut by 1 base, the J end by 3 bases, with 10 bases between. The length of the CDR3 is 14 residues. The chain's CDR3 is CASSQGNSGYEQYF. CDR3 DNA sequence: TGTGCCAGCAGCCAAGGGAATAGCGGCTACGAGCAGTACTTC.

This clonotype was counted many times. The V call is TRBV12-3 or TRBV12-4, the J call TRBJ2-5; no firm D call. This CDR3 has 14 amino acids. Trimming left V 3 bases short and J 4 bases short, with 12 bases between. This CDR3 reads CASSFAWEGETQYF. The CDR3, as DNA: TGTGCCAGCAGTTTCGCGTGGGAAGGAGAGACCCAGTACTTC.

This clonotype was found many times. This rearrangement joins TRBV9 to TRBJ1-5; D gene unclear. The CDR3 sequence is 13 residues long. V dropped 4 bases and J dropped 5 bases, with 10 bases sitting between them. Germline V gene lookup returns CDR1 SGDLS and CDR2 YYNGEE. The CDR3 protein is CASSSRRDQPQHF. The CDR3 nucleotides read TGTGCCAGCAGCAGCCGACGGGATCAGCCCCAGCATTTT.

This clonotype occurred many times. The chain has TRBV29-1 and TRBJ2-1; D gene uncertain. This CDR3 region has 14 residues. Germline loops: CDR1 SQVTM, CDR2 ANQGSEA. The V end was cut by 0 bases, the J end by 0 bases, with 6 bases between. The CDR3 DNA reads TGCAGCGTTGAAGAAAGGAGCTCCTACAATGAGCAGTTCTTC. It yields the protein CSVEERSSYNEQFF.

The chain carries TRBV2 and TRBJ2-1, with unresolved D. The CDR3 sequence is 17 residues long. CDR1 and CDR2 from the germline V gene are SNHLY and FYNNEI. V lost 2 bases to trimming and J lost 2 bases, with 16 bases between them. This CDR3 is CASSEPARRKTYNEQFF. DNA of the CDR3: TGTGCCAGCAGTGAACCCGCCAGAAGAAAAACCTACAATGAGCAGTTCTTC.

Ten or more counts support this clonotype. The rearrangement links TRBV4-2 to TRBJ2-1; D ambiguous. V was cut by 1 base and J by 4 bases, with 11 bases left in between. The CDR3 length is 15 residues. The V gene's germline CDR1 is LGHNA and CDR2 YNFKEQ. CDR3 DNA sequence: TGTGCCAGCAGCCAAGGGATGCCCGGGTACAATGAGCAGTTCTTC. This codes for CASSQGMPGYNEQFF.

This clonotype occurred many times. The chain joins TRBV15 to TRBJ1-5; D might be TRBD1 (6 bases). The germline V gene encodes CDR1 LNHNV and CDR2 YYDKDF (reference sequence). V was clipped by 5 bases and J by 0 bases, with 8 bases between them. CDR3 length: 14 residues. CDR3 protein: CATSPGASNQPQHF. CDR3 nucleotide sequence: TGTGCCACCAGCCCGGGGGCTAGCAATCAGCCCCAGCATTTT. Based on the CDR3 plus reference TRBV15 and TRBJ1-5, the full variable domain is DAMVIQNPRYQVTQFGKPVTLSCSQTLNHNVMYWYQQKSSQAPKLLFHYYDKDFNNEADTPDNFQSRRPNTSFCFLDIRSPGLGDTAMYLCATSPGASNQPQHFGDGTRLSIL.

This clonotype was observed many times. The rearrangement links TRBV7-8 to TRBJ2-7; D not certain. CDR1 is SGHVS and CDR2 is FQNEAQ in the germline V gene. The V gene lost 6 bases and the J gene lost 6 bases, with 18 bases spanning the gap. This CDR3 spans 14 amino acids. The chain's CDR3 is CASSPWRGPFEQYF. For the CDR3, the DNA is TGTGCCAGCAGTCCGTGGAGAGGACCTTTCGAGCAGTACTTC.

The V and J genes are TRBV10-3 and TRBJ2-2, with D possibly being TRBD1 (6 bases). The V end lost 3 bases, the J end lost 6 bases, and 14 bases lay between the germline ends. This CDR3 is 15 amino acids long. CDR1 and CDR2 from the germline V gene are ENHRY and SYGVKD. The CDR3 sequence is CAISEVQGNPGELFF. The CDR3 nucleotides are TGTGCCATCAGTGAAGTACAGGGTAATCCCGGGGAGCTGTTTTTT.

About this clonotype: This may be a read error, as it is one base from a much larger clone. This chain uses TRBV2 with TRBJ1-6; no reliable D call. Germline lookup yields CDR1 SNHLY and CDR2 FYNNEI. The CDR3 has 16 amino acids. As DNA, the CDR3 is TGTGCCGGCAGTGACCTGGAGAGCTCCTATAATTCACCCCTCCACTTT. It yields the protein CAGSDLESSYNSPLHF.

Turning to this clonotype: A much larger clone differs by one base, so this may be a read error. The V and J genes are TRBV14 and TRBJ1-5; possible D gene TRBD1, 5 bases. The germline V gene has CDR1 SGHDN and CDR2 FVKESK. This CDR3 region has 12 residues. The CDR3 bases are TGTGCCGGCAGCCAAGGGACGCAGCCCCAGCATTTT. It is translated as CAGSQGTQPQHF.

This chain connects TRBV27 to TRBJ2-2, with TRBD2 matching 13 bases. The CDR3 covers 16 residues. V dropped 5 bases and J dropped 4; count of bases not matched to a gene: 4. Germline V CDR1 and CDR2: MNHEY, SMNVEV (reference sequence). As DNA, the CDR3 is TGTGCCAGCAGTCCCCGGACTAGCGGGAGCACCGGGGAGCTGTTTTTT. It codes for CASSPRTSGSTGELFF.

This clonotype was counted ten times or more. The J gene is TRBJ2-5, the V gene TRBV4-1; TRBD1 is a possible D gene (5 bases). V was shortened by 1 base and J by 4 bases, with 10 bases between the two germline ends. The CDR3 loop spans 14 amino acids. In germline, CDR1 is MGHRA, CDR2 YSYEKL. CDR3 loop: CASSQVGLPETQYF. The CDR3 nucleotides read TGCGCCAGCAGCCAAGTGGGGCTACCAGAGACCCAGTACTTC.

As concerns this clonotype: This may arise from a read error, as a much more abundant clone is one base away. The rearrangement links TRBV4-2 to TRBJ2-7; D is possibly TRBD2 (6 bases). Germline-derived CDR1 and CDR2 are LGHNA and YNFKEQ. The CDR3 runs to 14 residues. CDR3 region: CASSQDPLAPEQNF. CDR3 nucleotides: TGTGCCAGCAGCCAAGACCCACTAGCCCCCGAGCAGAACTTC.

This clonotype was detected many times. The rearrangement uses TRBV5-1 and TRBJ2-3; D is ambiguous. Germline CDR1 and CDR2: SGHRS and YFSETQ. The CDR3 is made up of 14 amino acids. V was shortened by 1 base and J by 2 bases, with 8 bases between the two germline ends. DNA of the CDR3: TGCGCCAGCAGCTTGTACCCCGACACAGATACGCAGTATTTT. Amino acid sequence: CASSLYPDTDTQYF.

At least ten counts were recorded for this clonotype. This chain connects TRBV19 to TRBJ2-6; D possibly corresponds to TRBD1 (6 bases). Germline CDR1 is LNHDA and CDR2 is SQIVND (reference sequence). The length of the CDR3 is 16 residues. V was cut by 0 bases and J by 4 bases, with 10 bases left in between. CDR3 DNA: TGTGCCAGTAGTATAGAGGGGGCATCCGGGGCCAACGTCCTGACTTTC. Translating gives CASSIEGASGANVLTF.

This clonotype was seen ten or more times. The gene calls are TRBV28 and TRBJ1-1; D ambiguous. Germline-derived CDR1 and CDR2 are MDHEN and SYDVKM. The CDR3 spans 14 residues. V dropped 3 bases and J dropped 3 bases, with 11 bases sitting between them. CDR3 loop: CASSFANSDTEAFF. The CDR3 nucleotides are TGTGCCAGCAGTTTCGCCAACAGCGACACTGAAGCTTTCTTT.

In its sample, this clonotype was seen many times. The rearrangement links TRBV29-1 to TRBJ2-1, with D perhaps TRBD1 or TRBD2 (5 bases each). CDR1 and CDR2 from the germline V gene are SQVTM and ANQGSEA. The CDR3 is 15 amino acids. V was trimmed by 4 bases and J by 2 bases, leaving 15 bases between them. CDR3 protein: CSVVGDLEAYNEQFF. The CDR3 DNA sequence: TGCAGCGTTGTAGGGGACCTGGAAGCCTACAATGAGCAGTTCTTC.

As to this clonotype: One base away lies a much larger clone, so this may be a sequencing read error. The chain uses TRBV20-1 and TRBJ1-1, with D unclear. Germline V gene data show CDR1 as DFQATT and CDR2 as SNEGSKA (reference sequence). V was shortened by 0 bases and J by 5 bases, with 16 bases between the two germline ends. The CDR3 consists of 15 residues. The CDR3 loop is CSARDLFGSRTEAFF. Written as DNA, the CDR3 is TGCAGTGCTAGAGATTTGTTCGGGTCTCGGACTGAAGCTTTCTTT.

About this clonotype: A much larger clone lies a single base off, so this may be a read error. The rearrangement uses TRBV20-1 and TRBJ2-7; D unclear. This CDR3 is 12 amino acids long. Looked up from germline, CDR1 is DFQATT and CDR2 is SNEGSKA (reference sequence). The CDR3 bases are TGCAGTGCTAGAGAGGACCTGAGGAAGCAGTGCTTC. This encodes CSAREDLRKQCF.

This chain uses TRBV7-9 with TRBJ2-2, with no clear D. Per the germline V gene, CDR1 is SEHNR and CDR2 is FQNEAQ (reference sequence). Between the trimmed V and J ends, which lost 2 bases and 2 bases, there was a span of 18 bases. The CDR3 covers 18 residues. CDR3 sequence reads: CASSLRKGQLLNTGELFF. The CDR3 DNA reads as TGTGCCAGCAGCTTACGGAAGGGCCAGCTTCTTAACACCGGGGAGCTGTTTTTT.

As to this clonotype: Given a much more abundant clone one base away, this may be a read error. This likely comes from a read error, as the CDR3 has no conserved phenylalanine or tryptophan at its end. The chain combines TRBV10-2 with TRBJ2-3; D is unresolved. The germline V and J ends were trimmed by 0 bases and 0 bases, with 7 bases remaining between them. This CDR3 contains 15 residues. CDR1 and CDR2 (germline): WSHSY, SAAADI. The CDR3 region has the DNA TGCGCCAGCAGTGAGTCTTACACTAGCACAGATACGCAGTATTGT. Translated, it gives CASSESYTSTDTQYC.

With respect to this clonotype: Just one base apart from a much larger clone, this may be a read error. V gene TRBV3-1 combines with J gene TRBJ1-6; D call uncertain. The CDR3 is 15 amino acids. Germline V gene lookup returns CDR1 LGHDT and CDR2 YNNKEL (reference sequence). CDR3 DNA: TGTGCCGGCAGCCAAGACTGGGCGGTGAATTCACCCCTCCACTTT. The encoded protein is CAGSQDWAVNSPLHF. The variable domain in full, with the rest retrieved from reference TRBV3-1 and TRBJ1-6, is DTAVSQTPKYLVTQMGNDKSIKCEQNLGHDTMYWYKQDSKKFLKIMFSYNNKELIINETVPNRFSPKSPDKAHLNLHINSLELGDSAVYFCAGSQDWAVNSPLHFGNGTRLTVT.

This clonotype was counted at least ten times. CDR3 bases: TGTGCCAGCAGTCCAGCGGTGGCAGATACGCAGTATTTT. Translated, it gives CASSPAVADTQYF. The rearrangement links TRBV12-3 or TRBV12-4 to TRBJ2-3; tentatively, D is TRBD2 (5 bases). This CDR3 region has 13 residues. Between the trimmed V and J ends, which lost 5 bases and 4 bases, there was a span of 10 bases.

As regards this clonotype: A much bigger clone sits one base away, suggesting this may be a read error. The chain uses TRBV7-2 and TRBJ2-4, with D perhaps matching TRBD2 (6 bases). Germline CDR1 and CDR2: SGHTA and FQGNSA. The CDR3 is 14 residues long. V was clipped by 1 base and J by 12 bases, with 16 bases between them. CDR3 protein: CASSLDSGGGTQYF. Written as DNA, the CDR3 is TGTGCCAGCAGCTTAGATAGTGGGGGAGGCACTCAGTACTTC.